This entry lists 8 T cell receptor beta chains sequenced from one sample in a study of T cell repertoires in aging, cancer and after chemotherapy. Multiplex touch-down PCR with TRB-A/B primers amplified rearranged V-D-J TRB sequences. TCRdb itself ran the multiplex PCR reads through MiXCR, one entry per CDR3 protein. The sample includes roughly 6,000 distinct CDR3 sequences, under 50% of them seen just once. The template was genomic DNA from peripheral blood, not RNA. Material for sequencing was blood. The receptors come from a human donor with a blood cancer.

The V call is TRBV7-6, the J call TRBJ2-1; TRBD2 matches at 14 bases. Germline V gene data show CDR1 as SGHVS and CDR2 as FNYEAQ. This CDR3 has 16 amino acids. Trimming removed 5 bases from V and 4 bases from J; junction bases left unmatched: 4. The DNA of the CDR3 is TGTGCCAGCAGCCCGGGACTAGCGGGAGCGTACAATGAGCAGTTCTTC. As protein: CASSPGLAGAYNEQFF.

This clonotype was observed a handful of times. The genes are TRBV12-3 or TRBV12-4 and TRBJ2-3; perhaps D is TRBD1 or TRBD2 (6 bases each). V shed 3 bases and J shed 6 bases, with 13 bases lying between them. The CDR3 runs 14 residues. CDR3 coding DNA: TGTGCCAGCAGTTTTAGAGGGGGGACGGATACGCAGTATTTT. Its protein product is CASSFRGGTDTQYF.

This clonotype was seen only a few times. This sequence joins TRBV12-3 or TRBV12-4 and TRBJ1-6; a weak D match, TRBD1 (6 bases). Trimming removed 4 bases from V and 9 bases from J, with 13 bases in between. This CDR3 is 14 amino acids long. The CDR3 is CASSYDRLSSPLHF. CDR3 DNA sequence: TGTGCCAGCAGTTACGACAGGTTAAGTTCACCCCTCCACTTT.

This clonotype was detected a few times. The chain uses TRBV7-6 and TRBJ2-5; unclear D gene. This CDR3 region has 12 residues. Germline assignment: CDR1 SGHVS and CDR2 FNYEAQ. V lost 1 base and J 4 bases, leaving 4 bases between the germline ends. CDR3: CASSLVGETQYF. The CDR3 region has the DNA TGTGCCAGCAGCTTAGTCGGAGAGACCCAGTACTTC.

This clonotype has a single count. This rearrangement joins TRBV20-1 to TRBJ2-5; D possibly uses TRBD1 or TRBD2 (6 bases each). V was pared by 6 bases and J by 5 bases, with 16 bases between. Germline V gene sequence: CDR1 DFQATT, CDR2 SNEGSKA (reference sequence). This CDR3 comprises 13 residues. CDR3 amino acids: CSAGGPFGETQYF. CDR3 DNA: TGCAGTGCCGGGGGCCCTTTCGGGGAGACCCAGTACTTC.

In this sample, this clonotype turned up a few times. This rearrangement joins TRBV12-3 or TRBV12-4 to TRBJ2-1, with TRBD2 matching 14 bases. V trimming: 6 bases; J trimming: 5 bases; junction bases outside the gene matches: 3. CDR3 length: 15 amino acids. CDR3 region: CASRPGLAGDNEQFF. For the CDR3, the DNA is TGTGCCAGCAGACCGGGACTAGCGGGGGACAATGAGCAGTTCTTC.

The rearrangement uses TRBV12-3 or TRBV12-4 and TRBJ2-5, with 8 positions matching TRBD1. Germline trimming cut 6 bases from V and 4 bases from J; bases unmatched to any gene: 13. This CDR3 is 16 amino acids long. CDR3 in DNA: TGTGCCAGCAGCCCCACGTCAGGAGGACAGGGAGAGACCCAGTACTTC. This translates into CASSPTSGGQGETQYF.

This chain links TRBV18 with TRBJ2-3; no reliable D call. Germline assignment: CDR1 KGHSH and CDR2 LQKENI. The CDR3 is 14 residues long. The V end lost 5 bases, the J end lost 0 bases, and 9 bases lay between the germline ends. The CDR3 region is CASSAAPSTDTQYF. CDR3 nucleotide sequence: TGTGCCAGCTCAGCGGCGCCGAGCACAGATACGCAGTATTTT.